Following are 8 T cell receptor beta chains from one sample sequenced in a study of cytomegalovirus exposure and HLA in healthy donors. In the PCR, 60 Vbeta and 13 Jbeta primers were used. Repertoires were generated with immunoSEQ multiplex PCR, while TCRdb's copy carries only in-frame clones and drops some. The sample carries 55,000 to 80,000 clones, around 68% recorded once. Sequenced material: PBMCs. These receptors were collected from a man in his fifties in good health and CMV-seropositive.

J is TRBJ1-2 and V is TRBV4-1; D might be TRBD1 (5 bases). The V gene lost 4 bases and the J gene lost 4 bases, with 22 bases spanning the gap. Germline V lookup: CDR1 MGHRA, CDR2 YSYEKL. This CDR3 comprises 17 residues. The DNA for the CDR3 is TGCGCCAGCAGCCCTTCCCTTGGGGCAGCCCAGCTCTATGGCTACACCTTC. This translates into CASSPSLGAAQLYGYTF.

This sequence joins TRBV9 and TRBJ2-4; tentatively, D is TRBD1 (6 bases). The CDR3 extends over 16 amino acids. V dropped 1 base and J dropped 0 bases, with 11 bases sitting between them. Per the germline V gene, CDR1 is SGDLS and CDR2 is YYNGEE. CDR3 coding DNA: TGTGCCAGCAGCGTAACAGGGTCTATAGCCAAAAACATTCAGTACTTC. It is translated as CASSVTGSIAKNIQYF.

The CDR3 DNA reads as TGTGCCTGGAGTGTAGGGGGCGTCTCCTACGAGCAGTACTTC. Its protein product is CAWSVGGVSYEQYF. This chain joins TRBV30 and TRBJ2-7; 7 bases align to TRBD1. Germline V CDR1 and CDR2: GTSNPN, SVGIG (reference sequence). CDR3 length equals 14 residues. J was trimmed by 0 bases and V by 0 bases; bases with no gene match: 2.

The chain employs TRBV7-6 and TRBJ2-7; maybe TRBD1 (5 bases). Germline V gene data show CDR1 as SGHVS and CDR2 as FNYEAQ. Trimming left V 1 base short and J 5 bases short, with 18 bases between. The CDR3 sequence is 16 residues long. Written as DNA, the CDR3 is TGTGCCAGCAGCTTAGGGATCAGGGCGAGCCAAAACGAGCAGTACTTC. This codes for CASSLGIRASQNEQYF.

A few counts support this clone. V and J are TRBV19 and TRBJ2-7; 11 bases fit TRBD1. Germline loops: CDR1 LNHDA, CDR2 SQIVND (reference sequence). The CDR3 loop spans 14 amino acids. Unmatched junction bases numbered 4, after V lost 5 bases and J lost 4 bases. Here the CDR3 DNA reads TGTGCCAGTAGTCCGGACAGGGGGCGTTACGAGCAGTACTTC. This encodes CASSPDRGRYEQYF.

The sample holds a few counts of this clone. A read error may produce the germline difference seen at one junction end. The rearrangement links TRBV27 to TRBJ1-2; tentatively, D is TRBD1 (5 bases). Germline CDR1 is MNHEY and CDR2 is SMNVEV (reference sequence). The CDR3 covers 15 residues. Here the CDR3 DNA reads TGTGTCAGCAGTTTGGCCAGTGGGGGGGATTATGGCTACACCTTC. It is translated as CVSSLASGGDYGYTF.

A few counts support this clone. The rearrangement joins TRBV28 to TRBJ2-7, with TRBD2 identical over 7 bases. The CDR3 length is 16 residues. The germline CDR1 and CDR2 sequences are MDHEN and SYDVKM. Germline trimming cut 6 bases from V and 3 bases from J; bases unmatched to any gene: 14. As DNA, the CDR3 is TGTGCCAGCAGCTCCTCGGGAGGTGGCAGGGTCTACGAGCAGTACTTC. This translates into CASSSSGGGRVYEQYF.

The V gene is TRBV30, the J gene TRBJ2-1; 10 bases are shared with TRBD2. The CDR3 covers 16 residues. After removal of 6 bases from V and 4 bases from J, the junction contained 12 bases not matched to a gene. CDR1 GTSNPN and CDR2 SVGIG come from the germline V gene (reference sequence). Written as DNA, the CDR3 is TGTGCCTGCTTTGTTACTAGCGGGATACTTTACAATGAGCAGTTCTTC. Its translation is CACFVTSGILYNEQFF.